Listed below are T cell receptor beta chains from one sample, sequenced in a study of long-term antiretroviral therapy in people with HIV. Some clones are missing from TCRdb's copy, which holds only in-frame ones; the method was immunoSEQ multiplex PCR. The sample includes approximately 15,000 clones, about 80% seen only once; the top ten take about a sixth. This sample comprised unsorted PBMCs, obtained just before starting antiretroviral therapy. The origin of the receptors is a man aged 35 to 55 with HIV. Each CDR3 is given with its conserved first and last residue. Fields, in order: V gene, D gene, clone size, J gene, CDR3 DNA, CDR3 protein. D genes are given only for firm matches. The size field is filled for only some rows; it gives once, few, many or a size class.

V gene: TRBV11-2
D gene: .
clone size: .
J gene: TRBJ2-3
CDR3 DNA: TGTGCCAGCAGCTTCGCGGGAAACACAGATACGCAGTATTTT
CDR3 protein: CASSFAGNTDTQYF

V gene: TRBV5-6
D gene: .
clone size: once
J gene: TRBJ1-1
CDR3 DNA: TGTGCCAGCAGTCCCGGGGCAGGGCTAACGAACACTGAAGCTTTCTTT
CDR3 protein: CASSPGAGLTNTEAFF

V gene: TRBV30
D gene: .
clone size: .
J gene: TRBJ2-7
CDR3 DNA: TGTGCCTGGAGTACCTCCTCATATGCCCACGAGCAGTACTTC
CDR3 protein: CAWSTSSYAHEQYF

V gene: TRBV5-1
D gene: .
clone size: medium-sized
J gene: TRBJ2-7
CDR3 DNA: TGCGCCAGCAGCTTGACAGGGAACCCCCACGAGCAGTACTTC
CDR3 protein: CASSLTGNPHEQYF

V gene: TRBV2
D gene: TRBD1
clone size: .
J gene: TRBJ2-7
CDR3 DNA: TGTGCCAGCAGCGACATGGACAGGGGGACCCTCGAGCAGTACTTC
CDR3 protein: CASSDMDRGTLEQYF

V gene: TRBV10-2
D gene: .
clone size: .
J gene: TRBJ2-3
CDR3 DNA: TGCGCCAGCAGTGAGTTGGGCCCCGCCGGCACAGATACGCAGTATTTT
CDR3 protein: CASSELGPAGTDTQYF

V gene: TRBV6-1
D gene: .
clone size: .
J gene: TRBJ2-2
CDR3 DNA: TGTGCCAGCAGTGAAGCGCGGGTTGGTAGATCCAGCCTGAACACCGGGGAGCTGTTTTTT
CDR3 protein: CASSEARVGRSSLNTGELFF

V gene: TRBV18
D gene: TRBD2
clone size: .
J gene: TRBJ2-1
CDR3 DNA: TGTGCCAGCTCACCGGAGACTGGGACTAGCGGGACGACGCCCTACAATGAGCAGTTCTTC
CDR3 protein: CASSPETGTSGTTPYNEQFF

V gene: TRBV4-1
D gene: .
clone size: .
J gene: TRBJ2-2
CDR3 DNA: TGCGCCAGCAGCCAAGAAGGACACCTAAACACCGGGGAGCTGTTTTTT
CDR3 protein: CASSQEGHLNTGELFF

V gene: TRBV5-4
D gene: TRBD2
clone size: .
J gene: TRBJ2-3
CDR3 DNA: TGTGCCAGCAGCGCTCGACTAGCGGGAGACGGAGATACGCAGTATTTT
CDR3 protein: CASSARLAGDGDTQYF

V gene: TRBV6-1
D gene: .
clone size: .
J gene: TRBJ2-7
CDR3 DNA: TGTGCCAGCAGTGAAAGTGGGTCCTACGAGCAGTACTTC
CDR3 protein: CASSESGSYEQYF

V gene: TRBV29-1
D gene: TRBD2
clone size: .
J gene: TRBJ2-5
CDR3 DNA: TGCAGCGTAGTCGGGAGGGCGGCGGAGACCCAGTACTTC
CDR3 protein: CSVVGRAAETQYF

V gene: TRBV6-1
D gene: .
clone size: .
J gene: TRBJ1-2
CDR3 DNA: TGTGCCAGCACAGCAAAGGGAGGCTACACCTTC
CDR3 protein: CASTAKGGYTF

V gene: TRBV4-1
D gene: TRBD1
clone size: .
J gene: TRBJ2-5
CDR3 DNA: TGCGCCAGCAGCCAAGATTCCGGACAGGGGAGGAGGGAGACCCAGTACTTC
CDR3 protein: CASSQDSGQGRRETQYF

V gene: TRBV4-2
D gene: .
clone size: .
J gene: TRBJ1-4
CDR3 DNA: TGTGCCAGCAGCCAAGATTTAAGGGGTGGGGCGGCTAATGAAAAACTGTTTTTT
CDR3 protein: CASSQDLRGGAANEKLFF

V gene: TRBV6-1
D gene: .
clone size: .
J gene: TRBJ1-5
CDR3 DNA: TGTGCCAGCAGTGAAGGTATCGTAAGATCGTTGGGGCCCCAGCATTTT
CDR3 protein: CASSEGIVRSLGPQHF

V gene: TRBV13
D gene: TRBD2
clone size: .
J gene: TRBJ2-7
CDR3 DNA: TGTGCCAGCAGTGGACTAGCGGGGGGCTACGAGCAGTACTTC
CDR3 protein: CASSGLAGGYEQYF

V gene: TRBV4-1
D gene: TRBD1
clone size: .
J gene: TRBJ1-2
CDR3 DNA: TGCGCCAGCACCCCGGACAGGGCTTCCTTCTATGGCTACACCTTC
CDR3 protein: CASTPDRASFYGYTF

V gene: TRBV7-8
D gene: .
clone size: .
J gene: TRBJ1-1
CDR3 DNA: TGTGCCAGCAGCATTACAGGGAACACTGAAGCTTTCTTT
CDR3 protein: CASSITGNTEAFF

V gene: TRBV5-4
D gene: TRBD1
clone size: once
J gene: TRBJ1-1
CDR3 DNA: TGTGCCAGCAGCCCGACAGGGGATTATACTGAAGCTTTCTTT
CDR3 protein: CASSPTGDYTEAFF

V gene: TRBV29-1
D gene: .
clone size: few
J gene: TRBJ2-7
CDR3 DNA: TGCAGCGTTGAACTCACTAGCTTTCCCTACGAGCAGTACTTC
CDR3 protein: CSVELTSFPYEQYF

V gene: TRBV21-1
D gene: .
clone size: few
J gene: TRBJ2-6
CDR3 DNA: TGTGCCAGCAGCAAAATGCTCCCGCGGGGACAGGGATGCGGGGCCAACGTCCTGACTTTC
CDR3 protein: CASSKMLPRGQGCGANVLTF

V gene: TRBV6-6
D gene: .
clone size: .
J gene: TRBJ2-5
CDR3 DNA: TGTGCCAGCAGTCCGAAAGGGGGAGAGACCCAGTACTTC
CDR3 protein: CASSPKGGETQYF

V gene: TRBV5-5
D gene: .
clone size: .
J gene: TRBJ2-7
CDR3 DNA: TGTGCCAGCAGCCGAGCAACCGGGACAACGCCCTACGAGCAGTACTTC
CDR3 protein: CASSRATGTTPYEQYF

V gene: TRBV4-1
D gene: TRBD2
clone size: .
J gene: TRBJ2-3
CDR3 DNA: TGCGCCAGCAGCCACCCTCGAGGCGGGGGGAAAGGAGATACGCAGTATTTT
CDR3 protein: CASSHPRGGGKGDTQYF

V gene: TRBV7-9
D gene: .
clone size: .
J gene: TRBJ1-4
CDR3 DNA: TGTGCCAGCAGCCTCGGGAATGAAAAACTGTTTTTT
CDR3 protein: CASSLGNEKLFF

V gene: TRBV6-1
D gene: .
clone size: .
J gene: TRBJ1-3
CDR3 DNA: TGTGCCAGCAGTGAACTGCGCGGGGGGCCGAGGGGAAACACCATATATTTT
CDR3 protein: CASSELRGGPRGNTIYF

V gene: TRBV28
D gene: .
clone size: .
J gene: TRBJ2-7
CDR3 DNA: TGTGCCAGCAGTTTTTCCAGCGAGCAGTACTTC
CDR3 protein: CASSFSSEQYF

V gene: TRBV7-8
D gene: .
clone size: .
J gene: TRBJ2-1
CDR3 DNA: TGTGCCAGCACCCTTAATGCCCCAAGCGTCCATGAGCAGTTCTTC
CDR3 protein: CASTLNAPSVHEQFF

V gene: TRBV2
D gene: .
clone size: .
J gene: TRBJ2-1
CDR3 DNA: TGTGCCAGCAGTGATAGAGGGGGGGGTCTATATGAGCAGTTCTTC
CDR3 protein: CASSDRGGGLYEQFF

V gene: TRBV12-5
D gene: TRBD1
clone size: .
J gene: TRBJ1-5
CDR3 DNA: TGTGCTAGTGCCTCCTCAGTCAGGGGGCTGGTTCAGCCCCAGCATTTT
CDR3 protein: CASASSVRGLVQPQHF

V gene: TRBV9
D gene: .
clone size: .
J gene: TRBJ1-2
CDR3 DNA: TGTGCCAGCAGCCCCCCCGGTGTGTCTTTTAGCTACACCTTC
CDR3 protein: CASSPPGVSFSYTF

V gene: TRBV5-1
D gene: .
clone size: .
J gene: TRBJ2-3
CDR3 DNA: TGCGCCAGCAGCTTGGCCGGCAGTTCTTACACAGATACGCAGTATTTT
CDR3 protein: CASSLAGSSYTDTQYF

V gene: TRBV7-6
D gene: .
clone size: .
J gene: TRBJ2-1
CDR3 DNA: TGTGCCAGCAGCTTAGTGGGGTACAATGAGCAGTTCTTC
CDR3 protein: CASSLVGYNEQFF

V gene: TRBV5-4
D gene: .
clone size: .
J gene: TRBJ2-3
CDR3 DNA: TGTGCCAGCAGCTTGAGTGGTCTATACACAGATACGCAGTATTTT
CDR3 protein: CASSLSGLYTDTQYF

V gene: TRBV18
D gene: .
clone size: .
J gene: TRBJ2-3
CDR3 DNA: TGTGCCAGCTCAGACGCGCCAGATACGCAGTATTTT
CDR3 protein: CASSDAPDTQYF

V gene: TRBV7-8
D gene: .
clone size: .
J gene: TRBJ2-2
CDR3 DNA: TGTGCCAGCAGCTCAGACAGCTACTCGAACACCGGGGAGCTGTTTTTT
CDR3 protein: CASSSDSYSNTGELFF

V gene: TRBV5-1
D gene: TRBD2
clone size: .
J gene: TRBJ2-3
CDR3 DNA: TGCGCCAGCAGCTCCTCGCTAGCGGGAGGTTTCACAGATACGCAGTATTTT
CDR3 protein: CASSSSLAGGFTDTQYF

V gene: TRBV4-2
D gene: TRBD1
clone size: .
J gene: TRBJ2-7
CDR3 DNA: TGTGCCAGCAGCCAAGATGACGACAGGGTAATTTACGAGCAGTACTTC
CDR3 protein: CASSQDDDRVIYEQYF

V gene: TRBV6-1
D gene: TRBD1
clone size: .
J gene: TRBJ1-2
CDR3 DNA: TGTGCCAGCCATGAACGGACAGGGGGCCTCTATGGCTACACCTTC
CDR3 protein: CASHERTGGLYGYTF

V gene: TRBV14
D gene: .
clone size: .
J gene: TRBJ2-1
CDR3 DNA: TGTGCCAGCAGCCAACTGAGCGTCCCCTCCTACAATGAGCAGTTCTTC
CDR3 protein: CASSQLSVPSYNEQFF

V gene: TRBV19
D gene: TRBD1
clone size: few
J gene: TRBJ1-2
CDR3 DNA: TGTGCCAGTAGACCCGGGACAGGGGTTTCTAACTATGGCTACACCTTC
CDR3 protein: CASRPGTGVSNYGYTF

V gene: TRBV5-1
D gene: .
clone size: .
J gene: TRBJ1-5
CDR3 DNA: TGCGCCAGCAGCTTGGAGGGGGGTACTGATCAGCCCCAGCATTTT
CDR3 protein: CASSLEGGTDQPQHF

V gene: TRBV28
D gene: .
clone size: once
J gene: TRBJ1-2
CDR3 DNA: TGTGCCAGCAGTGACAGGAGCTATGGCTACACCTTC
CDR3 protein: CASSDRSYGYTF

V gene: TRBV7-9
D gene: .
clone size: .
J gene: TRBJ1-1
CDR3 DNA: TGTGCCAGCAGCTTTCTGGCAGGCCCAAACACTGAAGCTTTCTTT
CDR3 protein: CASSFLAGPNTEAFF

V gene: TRBV19
D gene: TRBD1
clone size: .
J gene: TRBJ1-5
CDR3 DNA: TGTGCCAGTAGTATATTTCTCAGGGGGGGCAATCAGCCCCAGCATTTT
CDR3 protein: CASSIFLRGGNQPQHF

V gene: TRBV9
D gene: TRBD2
clone size: .
J gene: TRBJ2-1
CDR3 DNA: TGTGCCAGCAGCTCCCCCCGGGGGCTAGCGGGAGGGCCAGGCTACAATGAGCAGTTCTTC
CDR3 protein: CASSSPRGLAGGPGYNEQFF

V gene: TRBV6-1
D gene: TRBD1
clone size: .
J gene: TRBJ2-7
CDR3 DNA: TGTGCCAGCAGTGAGACAGGGGGCCCATACGAGCAGTACTTC
CDR3 protein: CASSETGGPYEQYF

V gene: TRBV9
D gene: .
clone size: .
J gene: TRBJ2-1
CDR3 DNA: TGTGCCAGCAGCGCCCCCCTTTCGGGTCTGGGACCGGTCTCCTACAATGAGCAGTTCTTC
CDR3 protein: CASSAPLSGLGPVSYNEQFF

V gene: TRBV7-9
D gene: .
clone size: few
J gene: TRBJ1-2
CDR3 DNA: TGTGCCAGCAGCTTAGTTAACATAGTCGATGGCTACACCTTC
CDR3 protein: CASSLVNIVDGYTF

V gene: TRBV14
D gene: .
clone size: .
J gene: TRBJ2-7
CDR3 DNA: TGTGCCAGCAGCCAAGCCTCAGGGATGTACGAGCAGTACTTC
CDR3 protein: CASSQASGMYEQYF

V gene: TRBV6-6
D gene: .
clone size: .
J gene: TRBJ2-7
CDR3 DNA: TGTGCCAGCAGTCAACCGGGACTCATGAGCTCCTACGAGCAGTACTTC
CDR3 protein: CASSQPGLMSSYEQYF

V gene: TRBV5-6
D gene: TRBD1
clone size: .
J gene: TRBJ2-3
CDR3 DNA: TGTGCCAGCAGCTTCGGCGTTGGGACAGGGGGTGCAGATACGCAGTATTTT
CDR3 protein: CASSFGVGTGGADTQYF

V gene: TRBV19
D gene: .
clone size: .
J gene: TRBJ1-2
CDR3 DNA: TGTGCCAGTAACCTCCGAAGGACTGACGTTAATGGCTACACCTTC
CDR3 protein: CASNLRRTDVNGYTF

V gene: TRBV6-5
D gene: TRBD1
clone size: .
J gene: TRBJ2-7
CDR3 DNA: TGTGCCAGCAGCCCTGGACAGGCCCTCTCCTACGAGCAGTACTTC
CDR3 protein: CASSPGQALSYEQYF

V gene: TRBV4-1
D gene: TRBD1
clone size: once
J gene: TRBJ1-5
CDR3 DNA: TGCGCCAGCAGCCAAGAAGGGGACAGGGCTTTAGTGGATCAGCCCCAGCATTTT
CDR3 protein: CASSQEGDRALVDQPQHF

V gene: TRBV7-9
D gene: .
clone size: .
J gene: TRBJ1-2
CDR3 DNA: TGTGCCAGCAGCTTATCGGACGGTAACTATGGCTACACCTTC
CDR3 protein: CASSLSDGNYGYTF

V gene: TRBV19
D gene: .
clone size: .
J gene: TRBJ1-5
CDR3 DNA: TGTGCCAGTAGTATCTACCGGGACGCCTATCAGCCCCAGCATTTT
CDR3 protein: CASSIYRDAYQPQHF